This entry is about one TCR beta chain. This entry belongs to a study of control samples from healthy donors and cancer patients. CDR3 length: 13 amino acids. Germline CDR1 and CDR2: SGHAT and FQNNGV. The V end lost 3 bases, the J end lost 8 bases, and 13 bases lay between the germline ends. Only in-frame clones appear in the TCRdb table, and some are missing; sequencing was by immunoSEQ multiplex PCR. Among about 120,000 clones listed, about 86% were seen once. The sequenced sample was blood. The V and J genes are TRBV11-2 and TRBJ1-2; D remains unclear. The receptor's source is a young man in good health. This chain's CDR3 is CASSLSLWAGYTF. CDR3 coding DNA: TGTGCCAGCAGCTTGTCCTTGTGGGCCGGCTACACCTTC.